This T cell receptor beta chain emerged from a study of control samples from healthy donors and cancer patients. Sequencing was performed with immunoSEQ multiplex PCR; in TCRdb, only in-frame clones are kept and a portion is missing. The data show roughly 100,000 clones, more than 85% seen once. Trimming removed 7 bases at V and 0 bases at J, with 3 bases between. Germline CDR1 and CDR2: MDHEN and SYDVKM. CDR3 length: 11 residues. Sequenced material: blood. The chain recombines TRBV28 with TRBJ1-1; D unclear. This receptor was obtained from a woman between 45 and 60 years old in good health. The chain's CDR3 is CASKLNTEAFF. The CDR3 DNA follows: TGTGCCAGCAAATTGAACACTGAAGCTTTCTTT.